This entry describes one T cell receptor beta chain. These data originate in a study of T cell responses to AZD1222 COVID-19 vaccine. Method: immunoSEQ multiplex PCR; TCRdb's copy keeps in-frame clones and lacks some. There are around 94,000 clones in the sample; roughly nine tenths occur only once, and around 5% lies in the top ten. Here the sequenced sample was peripheral blood, taken on day 0 of AZD1222 vaccination. This receptor was taken from an adult in good health.

The CDR3 DNA sequence: TGTGCCAGCTCACCGGGACAGGGTCGTCAAGAGCAGTACTTC. Translated: CASSPGQGRQEQYF. The rearrangement uses TRBV18 and TRBJ2-7; 9 bases map to TRBD1. The CDR3 runs 14 residues. J gave up 7 bases and V 3 bases, and 7 bases lay outside the gene matches. Germline V gene sequence: CDR1 KGHSH, CDR2 LQKENI. The full variable domain, rest sourced from reference TRBV18 and TRBJ2-7, is NAGVMQNPRHLVRRRGQEARLRCSPMKGHSHVYWYRQLPEEGLKFMVYLQKENIIDESGMPKERFSAEFPKEGPSILRIQQVVRGDSAAYFCASSPGQGRQEQYFGPGTRLTVT.